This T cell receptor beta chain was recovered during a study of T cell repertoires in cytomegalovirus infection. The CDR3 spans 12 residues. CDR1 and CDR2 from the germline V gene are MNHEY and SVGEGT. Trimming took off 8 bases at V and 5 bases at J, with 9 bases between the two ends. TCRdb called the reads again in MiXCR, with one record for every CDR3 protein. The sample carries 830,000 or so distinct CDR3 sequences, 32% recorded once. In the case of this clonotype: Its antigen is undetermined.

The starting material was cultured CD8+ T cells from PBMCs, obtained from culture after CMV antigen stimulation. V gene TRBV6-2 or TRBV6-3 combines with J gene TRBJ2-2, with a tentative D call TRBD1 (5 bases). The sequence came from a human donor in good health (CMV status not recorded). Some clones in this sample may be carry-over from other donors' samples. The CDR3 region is CASQGLTGELFF. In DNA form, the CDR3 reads TGTGCCAGCCAGGGTCTTACCGGGGAGCTGTTTTTT.